This section outlines one T cell receptor (beta chain) sequence together with its context. This clonotype was seen a few times. Its antigen remains undetermined. Base qualities are missing; no much larger clone stands one base away. TCR repertoires of sorted CD4+ and CD8+ blood T cells from severe aplastic anemia patients and healthy subjects were deep-sequenced in the study. Ficoll-Paque density gradient centrifugation was used to isolate peripheral blood mononuclear cells. Before DNA was extracted, CD4+ and CD8+ T cells were sorted using either FACS or magnetic beads. This record belongs to a study of CD8+CD57+ T cells in acquired aplastic anemia (dated by TCRdb to 2016 to 2019). Regarding the study in general: A mean of about 3 ug of DNA, ranging from roughly 0.18 to 30 ug, was extracted from sorted CD4+ and CD8+ cells. An average of around 9.8 million reads for CD4+ cells and around 11 million reads for CD8+ cells was obtained from healthy donor samples.

From the cysteine up to the phenylalanine, the CDR3 has a length of 16 residues. The kept DNA is CDR3 alone, 48 bases in frame from the first base. CDR1 and CDR2, per the germline V gene, are SGHTA and FQGNSA. V is reduced by 5 bases and J by 0 bases, leaving a spacing of 16 bases between them. The investigation overall reported the following: No significant difference in CD8+ Simpson's diversity was found between patients and healthy controls (P=0.060). About 30 CD8+ CDR3 sequences were found to be shared between patients and controls, but these sequences appeared to be highly expressed in patients and within the immunodominant clones of the patients.

TCR beta VDJ combination and CDR3 sequence profiling used genomic DNA as the template. An Illumina HiSeq 2000 was the platform used for TCR repertoire sequencing. The source study handled its data this way. TRBV/TRBJ rearrangement plots, CDR3 size and DJ length profiles, and Simpson's diversity index were used to evaluate the repertoires. The most abundant DNA sequence in the deep sequencing data was taken as the immunodominant clone. CDR3 amino acid sequences were checked for sharing across subjects and were also compared against the VDJdb database and published repertoires. TCRdb applied fastp at Q25 and MiXCR to the public reads, then kept only in-frame beta chains. One record per CDR3 amino acid sequence lists the most common genes and DNA. The V and J calls, along with clone size, are taken from TCRdb and not from the paper's own processing. The sample yields more than 40,000 distinct CDR3 sequences; around two thirds were counted once. Approximately 31% of the sample is held by the ten biggest clonotypes.

The rearranged chain carries TRBV7-2 and TRBJ2-5; the D call is possibly TRBD1 or TRBD2, each sharing 5 bases. This receptor was obtained from a human donor in good health, serving as a control. What was sequenced was sorted CD4+, CD8+, or CD8+CD57+ T cells (not recorded which) from PBMCs. The nucleotide sequence is TGTGCCAGCAGCGATGGGGCGAGGGCCTACCAAGAGACCCAGTACTTC. Protein translation: CASSDGARAYQETQYF.